Described below is a single TCR beta chain sequence and its context. Its cognate antigen is unknown. The data are from a study of CD8+CD57+ T cells in acquired aplastic anemia. At the level of the study: The mean DNA yield obtained from sorted CD4+ and CD8+ cells came to approximately 3.2 ug.

TCR beta VDJ and CDR3 were profiled, and genomic DNA was the template. Each CDR3 protein is one row after TCRdb ran MiXCR on the reads. The repertoire has under 200,000 distinct CDR3 sequences, about 48% of them found once; the top ten carry under 40%. The CDR3 has 16 amino acids. J was trimmed by 4 bases and V by 2 bases; bases with no gene match: 9. Per germline, CDR1 MNHEY and CDR2 SVGAGI. Findings of the study overall: Patients and controls turned out to have 25 to 35 CD8+ CDR3 sequences in common.

Those patients picked for sequencing had displayed CD8+CD57+ cell expansion on flow cytometry. Acquired aplastic anemia of severe grade affected all patients. Sequences were obtained from sorted CD4+, CD8+, or CD8+CD57+ T cells (not recorded which) from PBMCs. The chain joins TRBV6-5 to TRBJ1-2, with 8 positions matching TRBD1. The clonotype comes from a human donor with aplastic anemia. The CDR3 DNA is TGTGCCAGCAGTTACAGTTCGACAGGGGCGGGCTATGGCTACACCTTC. Protein sequence: CASSYSSTGAGYGYTF.